This section outlines one T cell receptor (beta chain) sequence together with its context. Its antigen is currently unknown. This may be a read error, as it is one base from a much larger clone. Trimming removed 4 bases from V and 4 bases from J; junction bases left unmatched: 7. The CDR3 spans 15 residues. The germline V gene encodes CDR1 SGDLS and CDR2 YYNGEE. This record comes from a study of metastatic and nonmetastatic thyroid tumors. General study points: Across blood and tumor, TCR beta diversity in malignant thyroid tumors was reportedly significantly higher than in benign nodules.

TCRdb re-called clones from the PCR reads using MiXCR. The sample holds 20,000 to 25,000 clones; around 21% are singletons and the top ten take 27%. Ahead of thyroid surgery, no patient had received treatment of any kind. This receptor was taken from a female donor with papillary thyroid cancer or a benign thyroid nodule (not recorded which). Some clones in this sample may be carry-over from other donors' samples. Material for sequencing was blood. This chain joins TRBV9 and TRBJ2-1; 8 bases line up with TRBD2. CDR3 sequence reads: CASSPAGVFYNEQFF. The CDR3 nucleotides are TGTGCCAGCAGCCCAGCGGGAGTGTTTTACAATGAGCAGTTCTTC.